This TCR beta chain emerged from a study of a mutant IDH1 vaccine in newly diagnosed glioma (dated by TCRdb to 2020 to 2022). About the study as a whole: Vaccination began 4-6 weeks after radiotherapy alone, or alongside temozolomide cycles in the chemotherapy-containing groups. Before enrollment, patients had received standard therapy of radiotherapy alone, temozolomide alone, or radiochemotherapy with temozolomide; most received the combination. Of the 32 patients who were treated, about 62% were male and around 38% were female, and the mean age was roughly 40 years. For exploratory analyses, fewer than 30 treated patients had longitudinal TCRB deep sequencing done wherever samples were available. Visit V12 was the week-35 safety follow-up and visit V13 was the week-47 end of study. Peripheral blood samples were drawn at six visits, namely V03 (baseline), V05, V07, V10, V12 and V13. Paper-wide results and their limitations: Pseudoprogression seemed to be unrelated to changes in the top peripheral T cell clonotypes found by TCRB sequencing. It was noted by the authors that analyses of patient blood samples could not be reproduced owing to sample limitations. Across multiple MHC alleles, vaccine-induced immune responses were seen in around 93% of patients. PBMC samples for TCRB deep sequencing were selected based on availability.

Concerning this clone itself: Its antigen is still unknown. No much larger clone is present one base from it, and per-base qualities are unavailable.

The time point label, as the study defines it: week 35, safety follow-up. Each vaccine dose was 300 ug of a 20-mer mutant IDH1 peptide in Montanide, given subcutaneously with topical imiquimod. Across visits V03 through V10, patients got a total of eight vaccinations, given in weeks 1, 3, 5, 7, 11, 15, 19 and 23. The donors had newly diagnosed IDH1-mutant astrocytomas of WHO grade 3 or 4 that showed loss of nuclear ATRX. The samples were drawn from NOA16, a multicentre, single-arm, open-label phase I trial in Germany that tested a mutant IDH1 peptide vaccine in humans for the first time. The DNeasy Blood and Tissue Kit was used to extract genomic DNA from EDTA blood for TCRB sequencing. Libraries came from the immunoSEQ multiplex PCR assay. Rearranged TCR beta chain sequences were amplified with the hsTCRB Kit following the manufacturer's protocol. Sequencing of TCRB libraries was carried out on an Illumina MiSeq. For the original study's pipeline: The kit vendor's proprietary platform handled demultiplexing, trimming and gene mapping. TCRdb holds this immuneACCESS table with in-frame rearrangements only. Some clones are missing; in checked studies, unresolved V genes explain under half, and the rest has no known cause. V, J and clone size are those of that table, while D and trimming were read from the DNA. Counted in this sample were around 40,000 clones; 75% to 90% of them appeared once. Roughly 1.5% of the sample rests with the top ten.

V is cut back by 2 bases and J by 11 bases, with 10 bases in the junction unmatched. CDR1 SGHDT and CDR2 YYEEEE are derived from the germline V gene. The CDR3 runs 14 amino acids, cysteine and phenylalanine included. Only CDR3 DNA is held: 42 bases, read in frame from base 1. The input for sequencing was PBMCs, taken from a glioma patient whose treatment included an IDH1 peptide vaccine. The receptor chain draws on TRBV5-6 and TRBJ1-1; 9 central nucleotides agree with TRBD1. The clonotype comes from a man aged 40-49 years with glioma. CDR3 reads: CASSFLGQGRDAFF. The nucleotides read TGTGCCAGCAGCTTCCTTGGACAGGGGCGTGACGCTTTCTTT.